The 17 T cell receptor beta chains listed next were all sequenced from one sample in a study of glioma-infiltrating T cells after dendritic cell vaccination. TCRdb's copy holds only in-frame clones and misses some; the assay was immunoSEQ multiplex PCR. The sample holds roughly 82,000 clones, around 90% seen once. The sample in question was blood, obtained before dendritic cell vaccination. These receptors came from a human donor with glioblastoma.

The V and J genes are TRBV9 and TRBJ2-2; 9 bases align to TRBD2. CDR3 length: 21 amino acids. Germline lookup yields CDR1 SGDLS and CDR2 YYNGEE. The junction had 15 bases not matched to a gene; V was cut back by 0 bases and J by 0 bases. The CDR3 loop reads CASSVDPGGGVKQTNTGELFF. The CDR3 region has the DNA TGTGCCAGCAGCGTAGATCCGGGCGGGGGGGTCAAACAGACGAACACCGGGGAGCTGTTTTTT.

The gene calls are TRBV6-6 and TRBJ2-7; TRBD1 aligns across 8 bases. The V segment lost 5 bases and the J segment 1 base; nucleotides outside the gene matches: 4. CDR3 length: 14 residues. Germline CDR1 reads MNHNY; CDR2 reads SVGAGI (reference sequence). The CDR3 DNA follows: TGTGCCAGCAGTGTGGACAGGGAGTCCTACGAGCAGTACTTC. Protein: CASSVDRESYEQYF.

The chain couples TRBV10-2 to TRBJ1-5, with 7 bases matching TRBD1. The J segment lost 0 bases and the V segment lost 6 bases, leaving 2 bases of the junction unmatched. CDR3 size: 14 residues. Germline V CDR1 and CDR2: WSHSY, SAAADI. This chain's CDR3 is CASRTGNSNQPQHF. DNA of the CDR3: TGCGCCAGCAGGACAGGGAATAGCAATCAGCCCCAGCATTTT.

V gene TRBV15 combines with J gene TRBJ2-1; 12 bases align to TRBD2. The CDR3 runs to 15 residues. The V gene end was trimmed by 1 base and the J gene end by 9 bases; junction bases not matched to a gene: 4. The germline V gene encodes CDR1 LNHNV and CDR2 YYDKDF (reference sequence). CDR3 protein: CATSRASGGAAEQFF. The CDR3, as DNA: TGTGCCACCAGCAGAGCTAGCGGGGGGGCCGCTGAGCAGTTCTTC. Variable domain in full (rest from reference TRBV15 and TRBJ2-1): DAMVIQNPRYQVTQFGKPVTLSCSQTLNHNVMYWYQQKSSQAPKLLFHYYDKDFNNEADTPDNFQSRRPNTSFCFLDIRSPGLGDTAMYLCATSRASGGAAEQFFGPGTRLTVL.

The sample holds a few counts of this clone. The V and J genes are TRBV27 and TRBJ2-2; possible D gene TRBD2, 5 bases. Per the germline V gene, CDR1 is MNHEY and CDR2 is SMNVEV (reference sequence). V lost 2 bases and J 7 bases, leaving 5 bases between the germline ends. This CDR3 is built from 12 residues. Here the CDR3 reads CASSLTSGELFF. The CDR3 nucleotides read TGTGCCAGCAGTTTAACTAGCGGGGAGCTGTTTTTT.

This clone has only one observation. The chain employs TRBV4-2 and TRBJ2-1, with D possibly TRBD1 on 7 matching bases. V was trimmed by 0 bases and J by 5 bases, leaving 14 bases between them. The CDR3 sequence is 16 residues long. CDR1 is LGHNA, CDR2 YNFKEQ, per germline. The CDR3 DNA reads as TGTGCCAGCAGCCAAGATCCGGCAGGGGGGAACAATGAGCAGTTCTTC. It specifies CASSQDPAGGNNEQFF.

The J gene is TRBJ1-3, the V gene TRBV5-1; D uncertain. V was clipped by 0 bases and J by 4 bases, with 11 bases between them. The CDR3 is 15 residues long. Germline V gives CDR1 SGHRS, CDR2 YFSETQ. Here the CDR3 DNA reads TGCGCCAGCAGCTTGGACGGAGCGGAAGGAAACACCATATATTTT. Encoded protein: CASSLDGAEGNTIYF.

The chain employs TRBV2 and TRBJ2-6; 7 bases map to TRBD2. J gave up 2 bases and V 7 bases, and 8 bases lay outside the gene matches. The V gene's germline CDR1 is SNHLY and CDR2 FYNNEI. The CDR3 has 16 amino acids. DNA of the CDR3: TGTGCCAGCACCGTCGGGGGAGGGGCTGGGGCCAACGTCCTGACTTTC. As protein: CASTVGGGAGANVLTF. Supplemented by reference TRBV2 and TRBJ2-6, the full variable domain reads EPEVTQTPSHQVTQMGQEVILRCVPISNHLYFYWYRQILGQKVEFLVSFYNNEISEKSEIFDDQFSVERPDGSNFTLKIRSTKLEDSAMYFCASTVGGGAGANVLTFGAGSRLTVL.

The chain joins TRBV2 to TRBJ2-3; D call uncertain. Deletions cut 5 bases from V and 4 bases from J, with 4 bases between. CDR3 length: 11 amino acids. CDR1 SNHLY and CDR2 FYNNEI come from the germline V gene. The DNA of the CDR3 is TGTGCCAGCAGTACTGCAGATACGCAGTATTTT. As protein: CASSTADTQYF.

V usage is TRBV11-2 and J usage is TRBJ1-5, with D hard to call. V lost 5 bases and J lost 2, with 19 bases in between. The CDR3 has 17 residues. The V gene's germline CDR1 is SGHAT and CDR2 FQNNGV. The CDR3 spells CASSAIGAGGGNQPQHF. The CDR3 DNA reads TGTGCCAGCAGCGCCATTGGCGCGGGCGGGGGCAATCAGCCCCAGCATTTT.

In this sample, this clone turned up once. This chain uses TRBV27 with TRBJ1-4; maybe TRBD1 (5 bases). The CDR3 totals 15 residues. Looked up from germline, CDR1 is MNHEY and CDR2 is SMNVEV (reference sequence). The ends were cut back, 1 base at V and 4 bases at J, with 10 bases in the middle. The CDR3 here is CASSLWAGGNEKLFF. Here the CDR3 DNA reads TGTGCCAGCAGTTTATGGGCGGGGGGTAATGAAAAACTGTTTTTT.

The chain joins TRBV30 to TRBJ2-2; 7 bases line up with TRBD1. The length of the CDR3 is 19 residues. The germline V gene encodes CDR1 GTSNPN and CDR2 SVGIG (reference sequence). The V segment lost 2 bases and the J segment 7 bases; nucleotides outside the gene matches: 22. This CDR3 reads CAWSKLRDRGGDRGGELFF. The CDR3 DNA is TGTGCCTGGAGTAAACTCCGGGACAGAGGGGGAGATAGGGGCGGGGAGCTGTTTTTT.

CDR3 nucleotides: TGTGCCAGCAGCAGTCTCGACATTGAAAAACTGTTTTTT. Translation gives CASSSLDIEKLFF. The chain combines TRBV7-9 with TRBJ1-4; no definite D call. V was pared by 5 bases and J by 7 bases, with 11 bases between. The V gene's germline CDR1 is SEHNR and CDR2 FQNEAQ (reference sequence). This CDR3 is 13 amino acids long.

The chain recombines TRBV10-3 with TRBJ1-5; D is uncertain. Germline assignment: CDR1 ENHRY and CDR2 SYGVKD. Trimming pared 11 bases from V and 2 bases from J, leaving 13 bases between. The CDR3 has 13 residues. CDR3 residues: CAAASGGNQPQHF. The CDR3 coding sequence is TGTGCCGCCGCCAGCGGGGGCAATCAGCCCCAGCATTTT.

This chain connects TRBV29-1 to TRBJ2-7, with TRBD1 matching over 10 bases. The CDR3 contains 13 residues. Trimming at V came to 6 bases and at J to 1 base, leaving 3 bases not matched to a gene. Germline lookup yields CDR1 SQVTM and CDR2 ANQGSEA. Here the CDR3 DNA reads TGCAGCGTCCGGGACAGGGGATCCTACGAGCAGTACTTC. This translates into CSVRDRGSYEQYF.

The V call is TRBV6-1, the J call TRBJ2-7; the match to TRBD1 covers 9 bases. Trimming took 7 bases from V and 3 from J; bases not matched to a gene: 7. There are 14 residues in the CDR3. Germline V gene sequence: CDR1 MNHNS, CDR2 SASEGT. CDR3: CASTLDRGIYEQYF. For the CDR3, the DNA is TGTGCCAGCACCCTGGACAGGGGAATCTACGAGCAGTACTTC.

This clone was picked up a small number of times. V is TRBV10-3 and J is TRBJ2-2; a possible D gene is TRBD1 (5 bases). This CDR3 has 14 amino acids. V was shortened by 2 bases and J by 7 bases, with 11 bases between the two germline ends. The germline gives CDR1 ENHRY, CDR2 SYGVKD. CDR3 in DNA: TGTGCCATCAGTGAGCCGTCTCAGGGCGGGGAGCTGTTTTTT. Translation gives CAISEPSQGGELFF.